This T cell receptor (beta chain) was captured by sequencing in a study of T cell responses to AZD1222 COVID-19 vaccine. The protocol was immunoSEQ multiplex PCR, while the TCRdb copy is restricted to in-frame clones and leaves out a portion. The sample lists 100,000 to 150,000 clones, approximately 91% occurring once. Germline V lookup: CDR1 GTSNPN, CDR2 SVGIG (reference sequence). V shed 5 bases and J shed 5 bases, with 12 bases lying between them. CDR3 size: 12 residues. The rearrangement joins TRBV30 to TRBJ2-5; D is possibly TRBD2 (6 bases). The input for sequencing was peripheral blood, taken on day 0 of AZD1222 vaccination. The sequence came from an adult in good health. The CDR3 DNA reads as TGTGCCTGGGCGACTAGACTGGAGACCCAGTACTTC. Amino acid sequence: CAWATRLETQYF.